This T cell receptor beta chain comes out of a study of PD-L1 blockade in urothelial cancer. Clones were sequenced by immunoSEQ multiplex PCR, and TCRdb holds only the in-frame ones, with some missing. The sample lists 80,000 to 130,000 clones, roughly nine tenths occurring once. In germline, CDR1 is MNHEY, CDR2 SMNVEV (reference sequence). The V end lost 3 bases, the J end lost 1 base, and 7 bases lay between the germline ends. The CDR3 runs to 14 residues. The sequence derives from an elderly woman with urothelial cancer. This sample comprised PBMCs, obtained around atezolizumab (anti-PD-L1) treatment. V is TRBV27 and J is TRBJ1-5, with a possible D match to TRBD1 (5 bases). The CDR3 region is CASSLRGSNQPQHF. CDR3 DNA: TGTGCCAGCAGTTTGCGGGGGAGCAATCAGCCCCAGCATTTT.